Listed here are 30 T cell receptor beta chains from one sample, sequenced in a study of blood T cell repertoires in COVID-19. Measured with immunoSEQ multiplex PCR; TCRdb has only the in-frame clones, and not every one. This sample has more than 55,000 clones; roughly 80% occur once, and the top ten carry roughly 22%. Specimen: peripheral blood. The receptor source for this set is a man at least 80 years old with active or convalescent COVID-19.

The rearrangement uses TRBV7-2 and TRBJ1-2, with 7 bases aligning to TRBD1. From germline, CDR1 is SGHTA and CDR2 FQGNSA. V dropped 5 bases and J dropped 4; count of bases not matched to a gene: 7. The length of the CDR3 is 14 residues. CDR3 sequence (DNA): TGTGCCAGCAGCACCCGTCGGGACAGCTATGGCTACACCTTC. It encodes CASSTRRDSYGYTF. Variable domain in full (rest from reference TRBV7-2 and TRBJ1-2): GAGVSQSPSNKVTEKGKDVELRCDPISGHTALYWYRQSLGQGLEFLIYFQGNSAPDKSGLPSDRFSAERTGGSVSTLTIQRTQQEDSAVYLCASSTRRDSYGYTFGSGTRLTVV.

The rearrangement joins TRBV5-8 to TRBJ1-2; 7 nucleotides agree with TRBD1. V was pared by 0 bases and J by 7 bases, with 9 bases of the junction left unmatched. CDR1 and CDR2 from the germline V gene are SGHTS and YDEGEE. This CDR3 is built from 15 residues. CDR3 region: CASSLAPTGQSGYTF. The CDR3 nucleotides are TGTGCCAGCAGCTTGGCCCCGACAGGGCAGAGTGGCTACACCTTC. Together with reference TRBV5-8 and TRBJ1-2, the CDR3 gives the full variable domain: EAGVTQSPTHLIKTRGQQATLRCSPISGHTSVYWYQQALGLGLQFLLWYDEGEERNRGNFPPRFSGRQFPNYSSELNVNALELEDSALYLCASSLAPTGQSGYTFGSGTRLTVV.

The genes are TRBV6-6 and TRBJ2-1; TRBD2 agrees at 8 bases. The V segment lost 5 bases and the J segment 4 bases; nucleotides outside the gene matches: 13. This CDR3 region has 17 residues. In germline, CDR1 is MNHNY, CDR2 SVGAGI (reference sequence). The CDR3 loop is CASSPNWVTSGYNEQFF. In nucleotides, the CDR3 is TGTGCCAGCAGTCCTAACTGGGTAACTAGCGGTTACAATGAGCAGTTCTTC.

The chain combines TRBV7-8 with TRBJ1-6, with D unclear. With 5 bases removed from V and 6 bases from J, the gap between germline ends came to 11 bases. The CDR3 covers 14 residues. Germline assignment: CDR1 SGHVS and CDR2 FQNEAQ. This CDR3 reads CASSAAQLNSPLHF. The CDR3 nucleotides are TGTGCCAGCAGCGCGGCACAACTTAATTCACCCCTCCACTTT.

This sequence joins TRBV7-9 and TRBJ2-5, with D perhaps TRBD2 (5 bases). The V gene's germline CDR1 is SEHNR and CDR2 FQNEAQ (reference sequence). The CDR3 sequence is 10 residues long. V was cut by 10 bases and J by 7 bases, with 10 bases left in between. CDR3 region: CAIYAGTQYF. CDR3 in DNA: TGTGCCATCTACGCGGGGACCCAGTACTTC. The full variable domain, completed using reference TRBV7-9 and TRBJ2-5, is DTGVSQNPRHKITKRGQNVTFRCDPISEHNRLYWYRQTLGQGPEFLTYFQNEAQLEKSRLLSDRFSAERPKGSFSTLEIQRTEQGDSAMYLCAIYAGTQYFGPGTRLLVL.

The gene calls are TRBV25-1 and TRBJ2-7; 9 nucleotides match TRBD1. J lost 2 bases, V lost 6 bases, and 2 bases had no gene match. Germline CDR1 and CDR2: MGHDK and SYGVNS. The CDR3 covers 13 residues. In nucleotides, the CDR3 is TGTGCCAGCAGGGGGACAGGGCCCTACGAGCAGTACTTC. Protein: CASRGTGPYEQYF.

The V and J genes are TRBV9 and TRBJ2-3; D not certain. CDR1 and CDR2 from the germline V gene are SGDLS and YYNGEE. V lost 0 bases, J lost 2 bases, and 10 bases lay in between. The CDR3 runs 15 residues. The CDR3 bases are TGTGCCAGCAGCGTAGGGGCGCTTTTCACAGATACGCAGTATTTT. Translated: CASSVGALFTDTQYF.

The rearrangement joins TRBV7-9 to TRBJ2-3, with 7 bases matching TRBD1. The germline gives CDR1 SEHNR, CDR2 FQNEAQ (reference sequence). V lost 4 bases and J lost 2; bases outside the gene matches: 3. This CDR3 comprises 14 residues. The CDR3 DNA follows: TGTGCCAGCAGCTCAGACAGGGCCACAGATACGCAGTATTTT. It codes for CASSSDRATDTQYF.

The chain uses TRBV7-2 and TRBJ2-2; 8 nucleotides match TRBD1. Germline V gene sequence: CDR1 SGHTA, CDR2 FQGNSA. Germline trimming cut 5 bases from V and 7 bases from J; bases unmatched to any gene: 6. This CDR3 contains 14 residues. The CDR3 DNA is TGTGCCAGCAGCGAACAGGGGGAGGTCGGGGAGCTGTTTTTT. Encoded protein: CASSEQGEVGELFF.

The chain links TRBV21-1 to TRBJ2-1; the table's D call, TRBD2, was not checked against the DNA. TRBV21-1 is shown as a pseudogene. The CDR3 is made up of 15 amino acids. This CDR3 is CASSPPEIPPNEQFF. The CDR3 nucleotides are TGTGCCAGCAGCCCCCCCGAGATCCCCCCCAATGAGCAGTTCTTC.

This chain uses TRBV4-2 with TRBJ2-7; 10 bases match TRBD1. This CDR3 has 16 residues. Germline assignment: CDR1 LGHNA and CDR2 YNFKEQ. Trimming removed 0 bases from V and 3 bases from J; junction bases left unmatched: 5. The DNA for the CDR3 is TGTGCCAGCAGCCAAGATTGGGGGACAGGGGACTACGAGCAGTACTTC. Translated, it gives CASSQDWGTGDYEQYF.

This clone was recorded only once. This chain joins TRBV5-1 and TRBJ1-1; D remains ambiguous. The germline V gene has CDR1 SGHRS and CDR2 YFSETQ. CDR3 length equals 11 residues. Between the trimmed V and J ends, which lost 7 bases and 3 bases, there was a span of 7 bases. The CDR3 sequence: CASGEDTEAFF. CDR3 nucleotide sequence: TGCGCCAGCGGGGAGGACACTGAAGCTTTCTTT.

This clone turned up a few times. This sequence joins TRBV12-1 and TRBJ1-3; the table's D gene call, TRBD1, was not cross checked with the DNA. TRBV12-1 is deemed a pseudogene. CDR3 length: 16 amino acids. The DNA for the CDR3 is TGTGCCAGCAGCGCTTATCAGGGGGGCCGTGGAAACACCATATATTTT. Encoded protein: CASSAYQGGRGNTIYF.

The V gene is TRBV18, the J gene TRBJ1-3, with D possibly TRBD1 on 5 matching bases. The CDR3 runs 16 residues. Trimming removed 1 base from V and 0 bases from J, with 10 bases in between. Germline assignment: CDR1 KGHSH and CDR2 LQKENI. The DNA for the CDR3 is TGTGCCAGCTCACCACAACAGGAGTACTCTGGAAACACCATATATTTT. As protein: CASSPQQEYSGNTIYF.

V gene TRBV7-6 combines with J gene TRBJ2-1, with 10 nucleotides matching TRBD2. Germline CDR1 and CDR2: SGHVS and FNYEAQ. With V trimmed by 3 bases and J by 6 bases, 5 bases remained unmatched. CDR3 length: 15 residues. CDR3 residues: CASSFERGGGNEQFF. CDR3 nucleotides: TGTGCCAGCAGCTTTGAGCGGGGGGGCGGCAATGAGCAGTTCTTC.

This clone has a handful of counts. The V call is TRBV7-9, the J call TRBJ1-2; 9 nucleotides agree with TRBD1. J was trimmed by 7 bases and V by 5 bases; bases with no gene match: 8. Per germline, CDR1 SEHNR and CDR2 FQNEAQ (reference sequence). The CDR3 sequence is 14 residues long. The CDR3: CASSRGETGGGYTF. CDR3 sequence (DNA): TGTGCCAGCAGCCGAGGAGAGACAGGGGGTGGCTACACCTTC.

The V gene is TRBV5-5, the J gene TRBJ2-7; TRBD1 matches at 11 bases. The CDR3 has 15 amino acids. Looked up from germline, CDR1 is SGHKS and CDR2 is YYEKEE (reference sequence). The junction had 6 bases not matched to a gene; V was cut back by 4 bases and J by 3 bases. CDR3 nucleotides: TGTGCCAGCAGCCTGGGGGACAGGGGGATCTACGAGCAGTACTTC. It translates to CASSLGDRGIYEQYF.

For the CDR3, the DNA is TGTGCCAGCAGTTTATCGATAATGTGGACGGGTGGGTATACTGGACAGCATGGGTATCAGCCCCAGCATTTT. Translation: CASSLSIMWTGGYTGQHGYQPQHF. The chain couples TRBV27 to TRBJ1-5; D is perhaps TRBD1 (6 bases). This CDR3 contains 24 residues. Trimming cost V 0 bases and J 5 bases, with 38 bases left between them. Germline V CDR1 and CDR2: MNHEY, SMNVEV (reference sequence).

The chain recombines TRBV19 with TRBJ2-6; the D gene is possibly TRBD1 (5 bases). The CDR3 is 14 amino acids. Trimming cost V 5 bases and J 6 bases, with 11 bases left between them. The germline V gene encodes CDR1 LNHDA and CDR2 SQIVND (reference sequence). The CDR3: CASSVTVEANVLTF. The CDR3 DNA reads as TGTGCCAGTAGTGTGACAGTTGAGGCCAACGTCCTGACTTTC.

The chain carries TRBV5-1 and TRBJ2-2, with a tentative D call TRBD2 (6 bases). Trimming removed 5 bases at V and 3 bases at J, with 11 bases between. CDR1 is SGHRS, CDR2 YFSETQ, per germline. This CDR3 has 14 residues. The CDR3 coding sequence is TGCGCCAGCAGTGGCAGGGAGGACACCGGGGAGCTGTTTTTT. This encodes CASSGREDTGELFF.

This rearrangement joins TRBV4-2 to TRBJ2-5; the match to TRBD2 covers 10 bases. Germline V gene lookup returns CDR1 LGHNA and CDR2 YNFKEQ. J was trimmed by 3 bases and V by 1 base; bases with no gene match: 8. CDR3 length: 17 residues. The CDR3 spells CASSQGASGGAEETQYF. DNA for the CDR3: TGTGCCAGCAGCCAAGGAGCGAGCGGGGGGGCAGAAGAGACCCAGTACTTC.

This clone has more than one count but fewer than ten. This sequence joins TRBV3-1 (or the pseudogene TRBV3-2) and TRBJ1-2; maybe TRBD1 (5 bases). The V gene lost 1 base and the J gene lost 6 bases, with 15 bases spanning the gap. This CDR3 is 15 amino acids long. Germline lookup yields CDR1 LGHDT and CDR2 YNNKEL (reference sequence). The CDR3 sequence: CASSQGHGGGDGYTF. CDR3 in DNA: TGTGCCAGCAGCCAAGGTCATGGGGGAGGGGATGGCTACACCTTC.

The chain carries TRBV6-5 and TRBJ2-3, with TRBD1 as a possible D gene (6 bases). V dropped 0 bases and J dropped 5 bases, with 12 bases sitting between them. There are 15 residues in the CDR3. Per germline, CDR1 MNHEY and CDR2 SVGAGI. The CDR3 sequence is CASSYSAGAGDTQYF. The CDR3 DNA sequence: TGTGCCAGCAGTTACTCGGCAGGGGCGGGAGATACGCAGTATTTT.

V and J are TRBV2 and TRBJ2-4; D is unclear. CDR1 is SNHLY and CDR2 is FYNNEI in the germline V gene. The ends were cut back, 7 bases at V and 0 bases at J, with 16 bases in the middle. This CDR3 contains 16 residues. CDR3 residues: CASTLDTAGAKNIQYF. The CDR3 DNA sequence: TGTGCCAGCACTCTTGACACGGCCGGAGCCAAAAACATTCAGTACTTC.

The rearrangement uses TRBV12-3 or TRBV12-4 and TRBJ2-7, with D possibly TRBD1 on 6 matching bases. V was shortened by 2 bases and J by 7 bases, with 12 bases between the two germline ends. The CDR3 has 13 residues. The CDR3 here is CASSLPGAGEQYF. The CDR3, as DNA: TGTGCCAGCAGTTTACCAGGGGCCGGAGAGCAGTACTTC.

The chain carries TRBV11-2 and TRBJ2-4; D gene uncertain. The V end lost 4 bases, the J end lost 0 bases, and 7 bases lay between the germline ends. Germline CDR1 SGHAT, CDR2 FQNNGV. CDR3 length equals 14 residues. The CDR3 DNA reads TGTGCCAGCAGCTCCCGTATAGCCAAAAACATTCAGTACTTC. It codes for CASSSRIAKNIQYF.

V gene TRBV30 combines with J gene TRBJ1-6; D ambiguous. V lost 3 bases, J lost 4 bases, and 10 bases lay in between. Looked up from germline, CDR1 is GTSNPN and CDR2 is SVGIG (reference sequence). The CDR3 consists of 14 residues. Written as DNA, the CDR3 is TGTGCCTGGAGACCGGCACAGTATAATTCACCCCTCCACTTT. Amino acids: CAWRPAQYNSPLHF.

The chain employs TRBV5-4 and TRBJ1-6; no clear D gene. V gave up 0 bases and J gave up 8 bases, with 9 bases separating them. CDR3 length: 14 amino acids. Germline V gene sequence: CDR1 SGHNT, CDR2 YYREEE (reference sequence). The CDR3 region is CASSLERGDSPLHF. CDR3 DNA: TGTGCCAGCAGCTTGGAGCGGGGAGATTCACCCCTCCACTTT.

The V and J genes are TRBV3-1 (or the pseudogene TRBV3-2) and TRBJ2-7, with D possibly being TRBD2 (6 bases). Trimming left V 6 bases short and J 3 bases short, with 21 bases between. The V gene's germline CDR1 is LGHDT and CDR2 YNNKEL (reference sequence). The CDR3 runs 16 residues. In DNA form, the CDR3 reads TGTGCCAGCAGTCCAAATGAGGGTAGCGGACACTACGAGCAGTACTTC. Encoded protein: CASSPNEGSGHYEQYF.

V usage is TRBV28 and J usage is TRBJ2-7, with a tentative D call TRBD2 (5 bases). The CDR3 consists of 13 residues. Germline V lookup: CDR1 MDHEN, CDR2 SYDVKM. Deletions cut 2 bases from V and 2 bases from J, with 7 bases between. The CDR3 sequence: CASSLGEPYEQYF. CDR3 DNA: TGTGCCAGCAGTTTAGGGGAGCCCTACGAGCAGTACTTC.